A selection of T cell receptor beta chains follows, all from one sample in a study of Tregs in tolerant kidney transplant recipients. TCRdb's table, derived via immunoSEQ multiplex PCR, lists solely in-frame clones and lacks some. The sample records about 44,000 clones, just under 97% being singletons. Antigens of these TCRs are unknown. Material for sequencing was Tregs from blood cultured with allogeneic cells. The receptor source for this set is a human donor in good health. Both conserved end residues are part of each CDR3. The D gene is left open where the match is weak. Not every row has a clone size; where given, it reads once, few, many or a size class.

TRBJ2-1,.,.,TRBV27,CASSGRQDGQFF,TGTGCCAGCAGCGGCAGACAGGATGGGCAGTTCTTC
TRBJ1-6,.,.,TRBV6-6,CASRRTNSPLHF,TGTGCCAGCAGGCGGACTAATTCACCCCTCCACTTT
TRBJ2-2,.,.,TRBV7-8,CASSLAGTSRGELFF,TGTGCCAGCAGCTTAGCGGGGACATCACGCGGGGAGCTGTTTTTT
TRBJ1-4,.,TRBD1,TRBV6-5,CASSLTGGERRLFF,TGTGCCAGCAGCTTAACAGGGGGCGAAAGGAGACTGTTTTTT
TRBJ2-3,.,.,TRBV27,CASSLYGRWDTQYF,TGTGCCAGCAGTTTATACGGCCGTTGGGATACGCAGTATTTT
TRBJ2-7,.,.,TRBV19,CASSIVQGYEQYF,TGTGCCAGTAGTATAGTACAGGGCTACGAGCAGTACTTC
TRBJ2-3,.,.,TRBV6-5,CASSSRGNPMNTQYF,TGTGCCAGCAGTTCTAGGGGGAATCCCATGAATACGCAGTATTTT
TRBJ2-7,.,TRBD2,TRBV5-1,CASSLSGRYHEQYF,TGCGCCAGCAGCTTAAGCGGGAGGTACCACGAGCAGTACTTC
TRBJ2-1,.,.,TRBV10-1,CASSEPGGSGQFF,TGCGCCAGCAGTGAGCCCGGTGGCTCGGGGCAGTTCTTC
TRBJ2-1,.,TRBD2,TRBV2,CASSKGLAGDTYEQFF,TGTGCCAGCAGTAAAGGACTAGCGGGAGATACATATGAGCAGTTCTTC
TRBJ1-6,once,TRBD1,TRBV10-3,CAISQGGGQGNSPLHF,TGTGCCATCAGTCAGGGCGGGGGACAGGGAAATTCACCCCTCCACTTT
TRBJ2-1,.,.,TRBV20-1,CSARDNNEQFF,TGCAGTGCTAGAGACAACAATGAGCAGTTCTTC
TRBJ1-1,.,.,TRBV5-1,CASSSGRVNTEAFF,TGCGCCAGCAGCTCGGGACGGGTGAACACTGAAGCTTTCTTT
TRBJ2-1,.,TRBD2,TRBV27,CASSLLPGTSYNEQFF,TGTGCCAGCAGCCTTCTTCCGGGGACTAGCTACAATGAGCAGTTCTTC
TRBJ1-3,.,TRBD1,TRBV9,CASSTPQGASSGNTIYF,TGTGCCAGCAGCACTCCCCAGGGGGCCTCGTCTGGAAACACCATATATTTT
TRBJ2-1,once,.,TRBV7-6,CASSLAGTGLKQFF,TGTGCCAGCAGCTTAGCCGGGACTGGATTAAAGCAGTTCTTC
TRBJ1-2,.,TRBD1,TRBV4-1,CASSQPRDRYGYTF,TGCGCCAGCAGCCAGCCTAGGGACAGATATGGCTACACCTTC
TRBJ1-1,.,TRBD1,TRBV9,CASSVGRTGNLDTEAFF,TGTGCCAGCAGCGTAGGGAGGACAGGGAATTTGGACACTGAAGCTTTCTTT
TRBJ2-5,.,TRBD1,TRBV5-4,CASSKDRGLGKSETQYF,TGTGCCAGCAGCAAAGACAGGGGGCTCGGGAAAAGCGAGACCCAGTACTTC
TRBJ1-5,.,TRBD1,TRBV5-5,CASSFTGGDWNQPQHF,TGTGCCAGCAGCTTCACAGGGGGCGATTGGAATCAGCCCCAGCATTTT
TRBJ2-1,.,.,TRBV30,CAWSVRARGSWNEQFF,TGTGCCTGGAGTGTACGGGCGAGGGGGTCTTGGAATGAGCAGTTCTTC
TRBJ2-7,.,TRBD1,TRBV18,CASSLDRGRYEQYF,TGTGCCAGCTCGCTCGACAGGGGCAGGTACGAGCAGTACTTC
TRBJ2-7,.,.,TRBV5-4,CASSPSEPPYEQYF,TGTGCCAGCAGCCCCTCCGAACCCCCCTACGAGCAGTACTTC
TRBJ2-2,once,TRBD2,TRBV5-4,CASRFSGVNTGELFF,TGTGCCAGCAGGTTTAGCGGGGTGAACACCGGGGAGCTGTTTTTT
TRBJ2-2,.,TRBD2,TRBV7-2,CASSFGGYTTGELFF,TGTGCCAGCAGCTTCGGGGGGTATACCACCGGGGAGCTGTTTTTT
TRBJ1-1,.,.,TRBV19,CASSSRRVGVFTEAFF,TGTGCCAGTAGTTCTCGGAGGGTAGGGGTTTTCACTGAAGCTTTCTTT
TRBJ2-2,.,.,TRBV7-2,CASSHLRGGAVGELFF,TGTGCCAGCAGTCACCTCAGAGGGGGGGCGGTCGGGGAGCTGTTTTTT